These T cell receptor beta chains were read from a single sample in a study of early stage breast cancer tumors. Clones were read by immunoSEQ multiplex PCR, and TCRdb kept only the in-frame ones, dropping some. There are over 15,000 clones in the sample; about 83% occur only once, and approximately 1.8% lies in the top ten. Source material: blood. The source is a person aged 70 to 85 with breast cancer. Both conserved end residues are part of each CDR3. Fields, in order: clone size, D gene, V gene, J gene, CDR3 length, CDR3 protein, CDR3 DNA. A D gene is named only where the DNA matches it firmly. Some rows mark clone size as missing; the rest say once, few, many or name a class of expanded clone.

abundance: -; d_gene: -; v_gene: TRBV19; j_gene: TRBJ1-1; len: 15; CDR3aa: CASSIEGQTNTEAFF; CDR3nt: TGTGCCAGTAGTATTGAAGGACAGACGAACACTGAAGCTTTCTTT
abundance: -; d_gene: TRBD1; v_gene: TRBV7-9; j_gene: TRBJ1-3; len: 18; CDR3aa: CASSLDRGLNPPGNTIYF; CDR3nt: TGTGCCAGCAGCTTAGACAGGGGGCTCAACCCTCCTGGAAACACCATATATTTT
abundance: -; d_gene: -; v_gene: TRBV7-8; j_gene: TRBJ2-2; len: 15; CDR3aa: CASSRTGQNTGELFF; CDR3nt: TGTGCCAGCAGCCGTACAGGGCAGAACACCGGGGAGCTGTTTTTT
abundance: -; d_gene: -; v_gene: TRBV10-2; j_gene: TRBJ1-5; len: 13; CDR3aa: CASSESRGQPQHF; CDR3nt: TGCGCCAGCAGTGAGTCGCGGGGTCAGCCCCAGCATTTT
abundance: -; d_gene: TRBD1; v_gene: TRBV5-1; j_gene: TRBJ1-1; len: 13; CDR3aa: CASSNRGPTEAFF; CDR3nt: TGCGCCAGCAGCAACAGGGGGCCCACTGAAGCTTTCTTT
abundance: -; d_gene: TRBD2; v_gene: TRBV19; j_gene: TRBJ2-1; len: 17; CDR3aa: CASNPRRDTSGYNEQFF; CDR3nt: TGTGCCAGTAACCCGAGAAGGGATACTAGCGGGTACAATGAGCAGTTCTTC
abundance: -; d_gene: -; v_gene: TRBV4-1; j_gene: TRBJ1-6; len: 16; CDR3aa: CASSQDESSYNSPLHF; CDR3nt: TGCGCCAGCAGCCAAGATGAGAGCTCCTATAATTCACCCCTCCACTTT
abundance: -; d_gene: TRBD1; v_gene: TRBV10-3; j_gene: TRBJ2-1; len: 15; CDR3aa: CAISADRVAYNEQFF; CDR3nt: TGTGCCATCAGCGCGGACAGGGTTGCGTACAATGAGCAGTTCTTC
abundance: -; d_gene: TRBD1; v_gene: TRBV28; j_gene: TRBJ1-2; len: 14; CDR3aa: CASSLGTVLYGYTF; CDR3nt: TGTGCCAGCAGTTTAGGGACAGTGCTCTATGGCTACACCTTC
abundance: -; d_gene: TRBD1; v_gene: TRBV5-1; j_gene: TRBJ1-4; len: 14; CDR3aa: CASSVTGTNEKLFF; CDR3nt: TGCGCCAGCAGCGTGACAGGGACTAATGAAAAACTGTTTTTT
abundance: -; d_gene: TRBD2; v_gene: TRBV5-6; j_gene: TRBJ2-5; len: 15; CDR3aa: CASSLMGGPQETQYF; CDR3nt: TGTGCCAGCAGCTTGATGGGAGGGCCCCAAGAGACCCAGTACTTC
abundance: -; d_gene: -; v_gene: TRBV5-1; j_gene: TRBJ1-5; len: 14; CDR3aa: CASSSGGGNQPQHF; CDR3nt: TGCGCCAGCAGCTCTGGCGGGGGGAATCAGCCCCAGCATTTT
abundance: once; d_gene: -; v_gene: TRBV6-6; j_gene: TRBJ1-2; len: 13; CDR3aa: CASSYLADYGYTF; CDR3nt: TGTGCCAGCAGTTACTTGGCGGACTATGGCTACACCTTC
abundance: -; d_gene: -; v_gene: TRBV28; j_gene: TRBJ1-5; len: 18; CDR3aa: CASSWGPTGIYSNQPQHF; CDR3nt: TGTGCCAGCAGCTGGGGCCCTACAGGCATTTATAGCAATCAGCCCCAGCATTTT
abundance: -; d_gene: -; v_gene: TRBV30; j_gene: TRBJ1-4; len: 15; CDR3aa: CAWMRALGGGEKLFF; CDR3nt: TGTGCCTGGATGAGGGCCCTCGGGGGGGGTGAAAAACTGTTTTTT
abundance: once; d_gene: -; v_gene: TRBV5-1; j_gene: TRBJ2-4; len: 14; CDR3aa: CASSPGGDPWIQYF; CDR3nt: TGCGCCAGCAGCCCCGGAGGGGACCCTTGGATTCAGTACTTC
abundance: -; d_gene: -; v_gene: TRBV6-5; j_gene: TRBJ1-5; len: 15; CDR3aa: CASSPRHVSNQPQHF; CDR3nt: TGTGCCAGCAGCCCAAGACACGTTAGCAATCAGCCCCAGCATTTT
abundance: -; d_gene: -; v_gene: TRBV19; j_gene: TRBJ1-1; len: 14; CDR3aa: CASRTIQGNTEAFF; CDR3nt: TGTGCCAGTAGAACCATACAGGGGAACACTGAAGCTTTCTTT
abundance: -; d_gene: TRBD1; v_gene: TRBV2; j_gene: TRBJ2-1; len: 17; CDR3aa: CASRRAGGPGTGQEQFF; CDR3nt: TGTGCCAGCAGGCGGGCAGGGGGCCCCGGTACAGGGCAAGAGCAGTTCTTC
abundance: -; d_gene: TRBD1; v_gene: TRBV19; j_gene: TRBJ1-1; len: 16; CDR3aa: CASSAQNDRGRRKAFF; CDR3nt: TGTGCCAGTAGTGCTCAGAACGACAGGGGGCGTCGGAAAGCTTTCTTT
abundance: once; d_gene: -; v_gene: TRBV20-1; j_gene: TRBJ1-2; len: 11; CDR3aa: CSARIRGYYTF; CDR3nt: TGCAGTGCTAGGATCAGGGGCTACTACACCTTC
abundance: -; d_gene: TRBD2; v_gene: TRBV7-8; j_gene: TRBJ2-3; len: 16; CDR3aa: CASSRSGGEPTDTQYF; CDR3nt: TGTGCCAGCAGCAGAAGCGGGGGCGAACCTACAGATACGCAGTATTTT
abundance: once; d_gene: TRBD2; v_gene: TRBV9; j_gene: TRBJ2-1; len: 15; CDR3aa: CASSVAAGGYNEQFF; CDR3nt: TGTGCCAGCAGCGTAGCAGCGGGGGGATACAATGAGCAGTTCTTC
abundance: -; d_gene: -; v_gene: TRBV9; j_gene: TRBJ2-3; len: 15; CDR3aa: CASSVGSHSSDTQYF; CDR3nt: TGTGCCAGCAGCGTAGGTTCCCACTCCTCAGATACGCAGTATTTT
abundance: -; d_gene: TRBD1; v_gene: TRBV2; j_gene: TRBJ2-7; len: 15; CDR3aa: CASSELDRGPYEQYF; CDR3nt: TGTGCCAGCAGTGAGTTGGACAGGGGTCCCTACGAGCAGTACTTC
abundance: -; d_gene: -; v_gene: TRBV4-1; j_gene: TRBJ1-4; len: 16; CDR3aa: CASSPAGARSNEKLFF; CDR3nt: TGCGCCAGCAGCCCGGCTGGAGCGCGGTCGAATGAAAAACTGTTTTTT
abundance: -; d_gene: -; v_gene: TRBV18; j_gene: TRBJ2-1; len: 11; CDR3aa: CASSPNNEQFF; CDR3nt: TGTGCCAGCTCACCTAATAATGAGCAGTTCTTC
abundance: -; d_gene: TRBD2; v_gene: TRBV5-4; j_gene: TRBJ2-1; len: 15; CDR3aa: CASSSGTSGGKEQFF; CDR3nt: TGTGCCAGCAGCTCCGGGACTAGCGGGGGGAAGGAGCAGTTCTTC
abundance: -; d_gene: -; v_gene: TRBV19; j_gene: TRBJ1-5; len: 16; CDR3aa: CASSIGSPGGNQPQHF; CDR3nt: TGTGCCAGTAGTATAGGCTCCCCCGGCGGTAATCAGCCCCAGCATTTT
abundance: -; d_gene: -; v_gene: TRBV27; j_gene: TRBJ2-2; len: 14; CDR3aa: CASRGRKNTGELFF; CDR3nt: TGTGCCAGCCGAGGGAGGAAGAACACCGGGGAGCTGTTTTTT
abundance: -; d_gene: -; v_gene: TRBV20-1; j_gene: TRBJ2-3; len: 11; CDR3aa: CSARDPRGQYF; CDR3nt: TGCAGTGCTAGAGACCCTCGGGGGCAGTATTTT